This T cell receptor beta chain emerged from a study of CXCR3-negative and CXCR3-positive naive CD8 T cells. Study-wide points: Hydrophobicity was higher for TRB CDR3s found in CXCR3-positive naive cells than in CXCR3-negative naive cells.

For this clonotype: Antigen specificity is unknown.

Carrying UMI labels, the TRB cDNA libraries were prepared through 5' RACE. TCRdb processed the 5' RACE reads again and assigns one entry to each CDR3 protein, with no DNA. The sample data list 150,000 to 180,000 distinct CDR3 sequences. Sequences were obtained from naive CXCR3+ CD8+ T cells from blood. Noted subset: CD45RO-CCR7+CD27+CD95- naive CD8+ T cells expressing CXCR3 (TNR3+). The TCR comes from a human donor in good health. Some clones in this sample may be carry-over from other donors' samples.

CDR3 in amino acids: CASSQEPGLVFYEQLF. The J gene is TRBJ2-1, the V gene TRBV4-1; the D gene TCRdb calls, TRBD2, cannot be checked with no DNA. Germline CDR1 and CDR2: MGHRA and YSYEKL. The CDR3 length is 16 residues.